Below, 18 T cell receptor beta chains from the same sample are listed, as sequenced in a study of T cell responses to AZD1222 COVID-19 vaccine. Some clones are missing from TCRdb's copy, which holds only in-frame ones; the method was immunoSEQ multiplex PCR. The sample consists of fewer than 150,000 clones, more than 75% of them appearing once. Sequenced material: peripheral blood, taken 28 days after the second AZD1222 dose. These receptors all come from an adult who received the AZD1222 COVID-19 vaccine.

The V call is TRBV29-1, the J call TRBJ1-1; perhaps TRBD1 as D (5 bases). The length of the CDR3 is 13 residues. Between the trimmed V and J ends, which lost 7 bases and 5 bases, there was a span of 17 bases. Per germline, CDR1 SQVTM and CDR2 ANQGSEA. CDR3 coding DNA: TGCAGCGCCTTGGATGGGGGAGGTACTGAAGCTTTCTTT. This encodes CSALDGGGTEAFF.

This chain connects TRBV19 to TRBJ1-2; D is unresolved. The V gene's germline CDR1 is LNHDA and CDR2 SQIVND (reference sequence). V was cut by 6 bases and J by 0 bases, with 14 bases left in between. The length of the CDR3 is 15 residues. CDR3 coding DNA: TGTGCCAGTAGCCCGAGTTTGAGGGCTAACTATGGCTACACCTTC. Protein: CASSPSLRANYGYTF.

The rearrangement joins TRBV6-4 to TRBJ2-3; weak D call: TRBD2 (6 bases). The germline gives CDR1 MRHNA, CDR2 SNTAGT. The V end was cut by 4 bases, the J end by 1 base, with 18 bases between. CDR3 size: 17 residues. CDR3 in DNA: TGTGCCAGCAGTGCCTCTGGATTTGGAGGGGGCACAGATACGCAGTATTTT. This translates into CASSASGFGGGTDTQYF.

The chain couples TRBV7-9 to TRBJ1-2; a possible D gene is TRBD1 (5 bases). CDR3 size: 12 residues. V lost 3 bases and J 10 bases, leaving 12 bases between the germline ends. Germline lookup yields CDR1 SEHNR and CDR2 FQNEAQ (reference sequence). The CDR3 DNA reads TGTGCCAGCAGCTTTTATCAGGGTTTCTACACCTTC. Its protein product is CASSFYQGFYTF.

The rearrangement links TRBV2 to TRBJ1-6; D remains unclear. Germline V gene lookup returns CDR1 SNHLY and CDR2 FYNNEI. The CDR3 loop spans 13 amino acids. V was trimmed by 7 bases and J by 7 bases, leaving 11 bases between them. CDR3 region: CASTWGPNSPLHF. Here the CDR3 DNA reads TGTGCCAGCACTTGGGGTCCGAATTCACCCCTCCACTTT.

The chain combines TRBV2 with TRBJ2-2; possible D gene TRBD1, 8 bases. Germline CDR1 is SNHLY and CDR2 is FYNNEI. Trimming stripped 6 bases from V and 7 bases from J, with 15 bases between. The CDR3 totals 14 residues. The DNA of the CDR3 is TGTGCCAGCAGCGAGACAGGGGACTACGGGGAGCTGTTTTTT. Protein product: CASSETGDYGELFF.

The V and J genes are TRBV12-3 or TRBV12-4 and TRBJ2-1; D is possibly TRBD1 or TRBD2 (5 bases each). The CDR3 is 13 residues long. Trimming left V 6 bases short and J 3 bases short, with 9 bases between. This CDR3 is CASRMGDYNEQFF. CDR3 in DNA: TGTGCCAGCAGGATGGGGGACTACAATGAGCAGTTCTTC.

This clone appeared a single time. The rearrangement joins TRBV7-9 to TRBJ2-3; D is uncertain. The CDR3 contains 13 residues. Germline loops: CDR1 SEHNR, CDR2 FQNEAQ (reference sequence). The V gene lost 5 bases and the J gene lost 4 bases, with 10 bases spanning the gap. The CDR3 DNA reads as TGTGCCAGCAGCCAAGACACCGCAGATACGCAGTATTTT. Protein product: CASSQDTADTQYF.

The chain employs TRBV4-3 and TRBJ1-4; D gene unclear. Germline V lookup: CDR1 LGHNA, CDR2 YSLEER. Trimming stripped 2 bases from V and 5 bases from J, with 6 bases between. This CDR3 comprises 13 residues. This chain's CDR3 is CASSQFRNEKLFF. The CDR3 DNA follows: TGCGCCAGCAGCCAATTCAGGAATGAAAAACTGTTTTTT.

This clone was counted between two and nine times. This rearrangement joins TRBV7-9 to TRBJ2-1, with a weak D call TRBD2 (5 bases). The CDR3 length is 14 residues. V was clipped by 6 bases and J by 2 bases, with 11 bases between them. Germline-derived CDR1 and CDR2 are SEHNR and FQNEAQ (reference sequence). CDR3 sequence reads: CASRGGATYNEQFF. Here the CDR3 DNA reads TGTGCCAGCAGAGGAGGCGCCACCTACAATGAGCAGTTCTTC.

This chain connects TRBV24-1 to TRBJ1-2; D gene uncertain. CDR3 size: 15 residues. Trimming removed 5 bases from V and 7 bases from J, with 19 bases in between. Germline CDR1 and CDR2: KGHDR and SFDVKD. In DNA form, the CDR3 reads TGTGCCACCAGTGCTAGCGCGGCAGAATTTTTTGGCTACACCTTC. As protein: CATSASAAEFFGYTF.

The chain recombines TRBV2 with TRBJ2-5, with a weak D call TRBD1 (6 bases). The CDR3 contains 14 residues. Germline V lookup: CDR1 SNHLY, CDR2 FYNNEI. V was clipped by 5 bases and J by 1 base, with 11 bases between them. The DNA of the CDR3 is TGTGCCAGCAGTCTTAGGGGGATCCAAGAGACCCAGTACTTC. This encodes CASSLRGIQETQYF.

This sequence joins TRBV11-3 and TRBJ2-5, with TRBD2 matching over 9 bases. Per the germline V gene, CDR1 is SGHNT and CDR2 is YENEEA. The CDR3 is 19 residues long. With 1 base clipped from V and 3 bases from J, the junction kept 15 bases outside the gene matches. CDR3: CASSLGGIAGDFQKETQYF. The CDR3 DNA is TGTGCCAGCAGCTTAGGCGGTATAGCGGGGGATTTCCAAAAAGAGACCCAGTACTTC.

The chain has TRBV5-6 and TRBJ1-5; D is undetermined. Deletions cut 4 bases from V and 5 bases from J, with 10 bases between. The CDR3 extends over 13 amino acids. CDR1 and CDR2 from the germline V gene are SGHDT and YYEEEE. The CDR3 reads CASSPGRDQPQHF. For the CDR3, the DNA is TGTGCCAGCAGCCCTGGTAGGGATCAGCCCCAGCATTTT.

The DNA of the CDR3 is TGTGCCACTCGGCGATCAGATACGCAGTATTTT. Its translation: CATRRSDTQYF. The chain recombines TRBV6-5 with TRBJ2-3; D gene unclear. V was shortened by 10 bases and J by 4 bases, with 9 bases between the two germline ends. The CDR3 is 11 amino acids. Per germline, CDR1 MNHEY and CDR2 SVGAGI.

The chain links TRBV6-5 to TRBJ1-5; D remains unclear. V was pared by 8 bases and J by 9 bases, with 14 bases between. This CDR3 contains 12 residues. Looked up from germline, CDR1 is MNHEY and CDR2 is SVGAGI. The CDR3 sequence is CASGPPGSPQHF. Written as DNA, the CDR3 is TGTGCCAGCGGTCCCCCGGGGTCGCCCCAGCATTTT.

V gene TRBV6-1 combines with J gene TRBJ1-5; 8 bases fit TRBD1. The CDR3 sequence is 15 residues long. CDR1 is MNHNS, CDR2 SASEGT, per germline. The V gene end was trimmed by 2 bases and the J gene end by 6 bases; junction bases not matched to a gene: 6. The CDR3 sequence: CASSEQRQGSQPQHF. For the CDR3, the DNA is TGTGCCAGCAGTGAACAACGACAGGGGAGTCAGCCCCAGCATTTT.

This chain links TRBV27 with TRBJ2-3; D is undetermined. CDR1 and CDR2 (germline): MNHEY, SMNVEV (reference sequence). The CDR3 sequence is 14 residues long. Trimming took 1 base from V and 6 from J, leaving 11 bases between them. The CDR3 loop is CASSLYFSWDTQYF. The CDR3 DNA reads TGTGCCAGCAGTTTATATTTCTCCTGGGATACGCAGTATTTT.